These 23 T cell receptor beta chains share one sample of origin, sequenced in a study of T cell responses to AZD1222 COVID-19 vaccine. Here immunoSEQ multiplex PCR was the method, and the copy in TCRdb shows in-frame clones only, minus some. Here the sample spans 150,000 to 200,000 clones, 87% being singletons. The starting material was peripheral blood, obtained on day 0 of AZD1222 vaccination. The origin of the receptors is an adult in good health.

In DNA, the CDR3 is TGTGCCAGTAGGGGACAGGGAATAGGATCCTATAATTCACCCCTCCACTTT. It translates to CASRGQGIGSYNSPLHF. V and J are TRBV19 and TRBJ1-6; TRBD1 agrees at 9 bases. The germline V gene encodes CDR1 LNHDA and CDR2 SQIVND (reference sequence). V gave up 6 bases and J gave up 1 base; unmatched junction bases: 7. The CDR3 contains 17 residues.

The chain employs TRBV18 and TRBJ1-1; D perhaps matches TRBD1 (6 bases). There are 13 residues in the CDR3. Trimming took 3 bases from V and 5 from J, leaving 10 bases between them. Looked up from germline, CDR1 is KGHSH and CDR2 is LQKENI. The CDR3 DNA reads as TGTGCCAGCTCACCTCGGAGGGGGACTGAAGCTTTCTTT. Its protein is CASSPRRGTEAFF.

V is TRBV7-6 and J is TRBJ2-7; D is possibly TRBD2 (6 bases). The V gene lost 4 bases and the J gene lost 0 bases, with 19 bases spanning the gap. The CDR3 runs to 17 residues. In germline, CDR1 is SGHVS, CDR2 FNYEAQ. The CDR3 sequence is CASSSPYSGRSSYEQYF. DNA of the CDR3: TGTGCCAGCAGCTCCCCCTATAGCGGAAGGAGCTCCTACGAGCAGTACTTC.

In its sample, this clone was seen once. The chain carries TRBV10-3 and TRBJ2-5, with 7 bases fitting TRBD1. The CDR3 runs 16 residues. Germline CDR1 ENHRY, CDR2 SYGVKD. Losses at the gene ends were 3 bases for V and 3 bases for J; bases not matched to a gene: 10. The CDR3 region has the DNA TGTGCCATCAGTGAACAGCAAGGGACAGCCAAAGAGACCCAGTACTTC. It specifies CAISEQQGTAKETQYF.

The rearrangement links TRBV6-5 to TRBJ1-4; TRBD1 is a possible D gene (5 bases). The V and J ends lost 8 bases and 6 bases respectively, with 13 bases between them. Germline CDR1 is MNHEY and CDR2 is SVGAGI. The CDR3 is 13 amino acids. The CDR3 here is CASRAGMDEKLFF. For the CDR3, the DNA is TGTGCCAGCCGGGCAGGGATGGATGAAAAACTGTTTTTT.

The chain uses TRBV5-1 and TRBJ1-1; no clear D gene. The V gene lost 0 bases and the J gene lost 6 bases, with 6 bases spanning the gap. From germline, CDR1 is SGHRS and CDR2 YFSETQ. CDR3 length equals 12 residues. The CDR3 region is CASSLGGPEAFF. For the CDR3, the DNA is TGCGCCAGCAGCTTGGGAGGGCCTGAAGCTTTCTTT. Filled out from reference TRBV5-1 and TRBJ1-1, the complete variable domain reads KAGVTQTPRYLIKTRGQQVTLSCSPISGHRSVSWYQQTPGQGLQFLFEYFSETQRNKGNFPGRFSGRQFSNSRSEMNVSTLELGDSALYLCASSLGGPEAFFGQGTRLTVV.

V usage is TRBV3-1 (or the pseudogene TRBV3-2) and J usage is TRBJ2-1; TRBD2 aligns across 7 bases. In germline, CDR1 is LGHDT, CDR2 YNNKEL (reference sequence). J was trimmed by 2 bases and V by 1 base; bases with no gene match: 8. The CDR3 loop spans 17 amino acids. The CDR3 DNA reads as TGTGCCAGCAGCCAAGTACTTGGGACTATTACCTACAATGAGCAGTTCTTC. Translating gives CASSQVLGTITYNEQFF.

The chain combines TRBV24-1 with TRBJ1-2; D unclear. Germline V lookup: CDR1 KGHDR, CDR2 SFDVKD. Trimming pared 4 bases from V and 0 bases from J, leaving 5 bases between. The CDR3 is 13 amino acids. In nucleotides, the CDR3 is TGTGCCACCAGTGAAGGGACTAACTATGGCTACACCTTC. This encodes CATSEGTNYGYTF.

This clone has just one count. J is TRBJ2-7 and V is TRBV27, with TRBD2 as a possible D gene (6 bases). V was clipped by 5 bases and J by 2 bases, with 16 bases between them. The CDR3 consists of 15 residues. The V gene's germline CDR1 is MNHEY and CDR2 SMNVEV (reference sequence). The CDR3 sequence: CASSPSSGGTYEQYF. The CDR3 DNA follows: TGTGCCAGCAGTCCATCCTCCGGGGGTACCTACGAGCAGTACTTC.

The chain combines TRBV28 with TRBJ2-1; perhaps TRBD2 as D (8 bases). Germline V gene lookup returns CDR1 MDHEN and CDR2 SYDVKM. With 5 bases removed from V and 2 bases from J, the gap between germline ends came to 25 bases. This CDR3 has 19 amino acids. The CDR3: CASSRGGGPGLAPYNEQFF. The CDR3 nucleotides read TGTGCCAGCAGTCGAGGAGGGGGCCCAGGACTAGCCCCCTACAATGAGCAGTTCTTC.

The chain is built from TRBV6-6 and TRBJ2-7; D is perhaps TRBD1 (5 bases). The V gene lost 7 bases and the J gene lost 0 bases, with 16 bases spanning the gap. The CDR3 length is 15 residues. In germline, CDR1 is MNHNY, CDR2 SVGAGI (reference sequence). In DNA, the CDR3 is TGTGCCAGCACACCGGAGTGGGGCCTCTCCTACGAGCAGTACTTC. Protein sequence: CASTPEWGLSYEQYF.

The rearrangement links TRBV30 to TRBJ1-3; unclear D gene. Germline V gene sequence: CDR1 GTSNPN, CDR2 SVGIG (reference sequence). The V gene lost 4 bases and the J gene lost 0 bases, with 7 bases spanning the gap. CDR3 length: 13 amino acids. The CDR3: CAWKPVSGNTIYF. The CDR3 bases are TGTGCCTGGAAACCAGTCTCTGGAAACACCATATATTTT.

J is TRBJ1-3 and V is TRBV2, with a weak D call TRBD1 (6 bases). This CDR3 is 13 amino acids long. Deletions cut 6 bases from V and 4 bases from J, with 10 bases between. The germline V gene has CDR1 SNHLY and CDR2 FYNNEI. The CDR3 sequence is CASSRGAGNTIYF. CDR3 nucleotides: TGTGCCAGCAGCAGGGGAGCGGGAAACACCATATATTTT.

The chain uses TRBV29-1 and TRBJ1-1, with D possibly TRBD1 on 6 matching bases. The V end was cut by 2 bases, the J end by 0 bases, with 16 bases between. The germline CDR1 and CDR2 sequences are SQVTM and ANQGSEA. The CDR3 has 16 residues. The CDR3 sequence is CSVEPRTAAMNTEAFF. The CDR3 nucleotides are TGCAGCGTTGAACCCCGGACAGCAGCTATGAACACTGAAGCTTTCTTT.

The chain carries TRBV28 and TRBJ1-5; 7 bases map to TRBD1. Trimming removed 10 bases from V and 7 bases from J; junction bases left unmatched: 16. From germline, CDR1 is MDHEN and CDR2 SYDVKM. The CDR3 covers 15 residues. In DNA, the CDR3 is TGTGCCATTCAGGGTCTGGGACAGCCAATACAGCCCCAGCATTTT. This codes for CAIQGLGQPIQPQHF.

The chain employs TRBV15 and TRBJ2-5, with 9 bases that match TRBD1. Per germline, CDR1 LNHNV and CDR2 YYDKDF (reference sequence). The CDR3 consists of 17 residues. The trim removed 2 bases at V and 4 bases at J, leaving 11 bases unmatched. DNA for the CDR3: TGTGCCACCAGCAGATCCTACCACCGGGACAGGGTAGAGACCCAGTACTTC. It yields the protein CATSRSYHRDRVETQYF.

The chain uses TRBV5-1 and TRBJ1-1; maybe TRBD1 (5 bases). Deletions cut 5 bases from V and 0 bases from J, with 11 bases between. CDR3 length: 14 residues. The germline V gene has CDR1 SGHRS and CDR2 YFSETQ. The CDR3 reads CASSLQVMNTEAFF. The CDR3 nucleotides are TGCGCCAGCAGTTTACAGGTGATGAACACTGAAGCTTTCTTT.

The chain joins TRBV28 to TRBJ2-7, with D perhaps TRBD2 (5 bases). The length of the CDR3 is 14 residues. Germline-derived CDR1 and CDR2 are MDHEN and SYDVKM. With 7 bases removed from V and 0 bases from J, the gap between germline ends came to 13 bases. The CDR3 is CASTMRAPSYEQYF. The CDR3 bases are TGTGCCAGCACCATGCGGGCGCCCTCCTACGAGCAGTACTTC.

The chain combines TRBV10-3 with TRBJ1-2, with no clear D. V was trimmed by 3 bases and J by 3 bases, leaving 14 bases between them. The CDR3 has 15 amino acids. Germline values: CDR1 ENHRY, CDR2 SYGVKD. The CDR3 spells CAISDGSLGYYGYTF. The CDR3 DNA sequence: TGTGCCATCAGTGATGGCAGTTTGGGATACTATGGCTACACCTTC.

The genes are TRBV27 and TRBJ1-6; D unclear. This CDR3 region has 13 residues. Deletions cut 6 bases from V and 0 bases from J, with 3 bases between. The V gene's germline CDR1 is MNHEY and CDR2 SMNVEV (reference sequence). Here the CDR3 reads CASSGSYNSPLHF. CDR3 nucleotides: TGTGCCAGCAGCGGCTCCTATAATTCACCCCTCCACTTT.

CDR3 DNA sequence: TGTGCCAGCGGCCGCACAAGCACTGAAGCTTTCTTT. Encoded protein: CASGRTSTEAFF. This chain links TRBV3-1 (or the pseudogene TRBV3-2) with TRBJ1-1; D gene ambiguous. The CDR3 contains 12 residues. V was pared by 8 bases and J by 4 bases, with 11 bases between. Germline V CDR1 and CDR2: LGHDT, YNNKEL (reference sequence).

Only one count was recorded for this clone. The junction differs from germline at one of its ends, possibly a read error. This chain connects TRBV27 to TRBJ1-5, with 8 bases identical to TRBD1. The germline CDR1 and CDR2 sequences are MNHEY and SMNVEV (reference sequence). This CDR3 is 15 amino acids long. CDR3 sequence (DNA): TGTGCCAGCAGTCGAACAGGGGGGAGCAGTCAGCCCCAGCATTTT. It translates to CASSRTGGSSQPQHF.

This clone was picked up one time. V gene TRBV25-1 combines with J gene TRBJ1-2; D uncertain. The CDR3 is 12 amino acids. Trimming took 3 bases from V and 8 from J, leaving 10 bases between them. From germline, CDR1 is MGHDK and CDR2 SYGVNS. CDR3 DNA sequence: TGTGCCAGCAGTGAGCCACGCCGAGGCTACACCTTC. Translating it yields CASSEPRRGYTF.